Here is one T cell receptor beta chain with its context. Its antigen is undetermined. TCRdb redid the calling of the RT-PCR reads with MiXCR, one entry per CDR3 protein. The sample has 300,000 to 350,000 distinct CDR3 sequences, 20% to 25% seen once. The data originate from a study of response to subunit inactivated influenza vaccine. CDR3 size: 13 residues. V dropped 1 base and J dropped 8 bases, with 10 bases sitting between them. CDR1 and CDR2 (germline): LGHNA, YSLEER. Study-wide points: It was the authors' suggestion that each seasonal influenza vaccination recruits few new T cells.

J is TRBJ2-3 and V is TRBV4-3, with D unresolved. The TCR was taken from a man aged 50-75 years who received an inactivated influenza vaccine. Sample: PBMCs from blood, taken approximately 22 months after vaccination. The CDR3 here is CASSQGSPGTQYF. DNA for the CDR3: TGCGCCAGCAGCCAAGGGTCTCCCGGTACGCAGTATTTT.